The 23 T cell receptor beta chains in this list originate from one sample, sequenced in a study of cytomegalovirus exposure and HLA in healthy donors. The PCR was carried out with 60 Vbeta primers and 13 Jbeta primers. Using immunoSEQ multiplex PCR, the repertoire was profiled, and TCRdb retains in-frame clones only, with some absent. The table includes some 200,000 clones, roughly nine tenths detected once. The specimen sequenced was PBMCs. All receptors derive from a girl under three years old in good health and CMV-seronegative.

J is TRBJ2-5 and V is TRBV2; tentatively, D is TRBD2 (6 bases). Gene TRBJ2-7 matches the end of the DNA better, so the J call may be wrong. Germline V gene lookup returns CDR1 SNHLY and CDR2 FYNNEI. There are 15 residues in the CDR3. The CDR3: CASMGRGGEPYEQYF. DNA of the CDR3: TGTGCCAGCATGGGACGGGGCGGGGAACCCTACGAGCAGTACTTC.

The rearrangement links TRBV7-9 to TRBJ1-2, with 7 bases that match TRBD1. J was trimmed by 9 bases and V by 1 base; bases with no gene match: 5. The CDR3 runs to 13 residues. The V gene's germline CDR1 is SEHNR and CDR2 FQNEAQ (reference sequence). CDR3 DNA sequence: TGTGCCAGCAGCTTAGAGGGGGCGTGGAGCTACACCTTC. It specifies CASSLEGAWSYTF.

The gene calls are TRBV10-2 and TRBJ2-7; possibly TRBD2 for D (6 bases). Trimming shortened V by 4 bases and J by 1 base, and 8 bases separated the two germline ends. This CDR3 contains 13 residues. Germline V gene data show CDR1 as WSHSY and CDR2 as SAAADI. The DNA of the CDR3 is TGCGCCAGCAGTGCAGGGACTTCCTACGAGCAGTACTTC. Translating it yields CASSAGTSYEQYF.

The chain combines TRBV19 with TRBJ1-5, with no clear D. The germline V and J ends were trimmed by 7 bases and 0 bases, with 7 bases remaining between them. The CDR3 totals 13 residues. Germline CDR1 is LNHDA and CDR2 is SQIVND (reference sequence). CDR3 region: CASTLSSNQPQHF. CDR3 coding DNA: TGTGCCAGTACCCTTTCTAGCAATCAGCCCCAGCATTTT.

This chain uses TRBV6-5 with TRBJ2-5, with 8 bases identical to TRBD1. The germline V gene encodes CDR1 MNHEY and CDR2 SVGAGI. The length of the CDR3 is 14 residues. V trimming: 3 bases; J trimming: 3 bases; junction bases outside the gene matches: 3. The CDR3, as DNA: TGTGCCAGCAGTTATGGACAGGGAAAAGAGACCCAGTACTTC. Translated, it gives CASSYGQGKETQYF.

This clone occurred once. The chain has TRBV6-6 and TRBJ1-5; D is uncertain. Germline V gene sequence: CDR1 MNHNY, CDR2 SVGAGI (reference sequence). Trimming took 6 bases from V and 3 from J, leaving 18 bases between them. The length of the CDR3 is 16 residues. This CDR3 is CASSSTRGIINQPQHF. The CDR3 bases are TGTGCCAGCAGCTCAACCCGGGGAATCATCAATCAGCCCCAGCATTTT.

The genes are TRBV27 and TRBJ1-2; 8 bases match TRBD1. This CDR3 contains 16 residues. Germline lookup yields CDR1 MNHEY and CDR2 SMNVEV (reference sequence). With 8 bases clipped from V and 2 bases from J, the junction kept 13 bases outside the gene matches. The DNA of the CDR3 is TGTGCCAGCTCCGGACAGGGCCCTATGTCGAACTATGGCTACACCTTC. This encodes CASSGQGPMSNYGYTF.

This chain links TRBV7-3 with TRBJ2-2; TRBD1 might be the D (7 bases). Germline CDR1 reads SGHTA; CDR2 reads FQGTGA. The germline V and J ends were trimmed by 5 bases and 7 bases, with 14 bases remaining between them. The CDR3 extends over 14 amino acids. CDR3 sequence (DNA): TGTGCCAGCAGCCTACAGGGGACTGGCGGGGAGCTGTTTTTT. The encoded protein is CASSLQGTGGELFF. The whole variable domain, filled in from reference TRBV7-3 and TRBJ2-2, reads GAGVSQTPSNKVTEKGKYVELRCDPISGHTALYWYRQSLGQGPEFLIYFQGTGAADDSGLPNDRFFAVRPEGSVSTLKIQRTERGDSAVYLCASSLQGTGGELFFGEGSRLTVL.

The CDR3 spells CASSLGLAGADTQYF. The CDR3 bases are TGTGCCAGCAGCTTAGGGTTAGCGGGCGCAGATACGCAGTATTTT. The V gene is TRBV7-2, the J gene TRBJ2-3, with 7 positions matching TRBD2. CDR1 and CDR2 (germline): SGHTA, FQGNSA. Losses at the gene ends were 1 base for V and 4 bases for J; bases not matched to a gene: 5. CDR3 size: 15 residues. The complete variable domain, with remaining parts taken from reference TRBV7-2 and TRBJ2-3, reads GAGVSQSPSNKVTEKGKDVELRCDPISGHTALYWYRQSLGQGLEFLIYFQGNSAPDKSGLPSDRFSAERTGGSVSTLTIQRTQQEDSAVYLCASSLGLAGADTQYFGPGTRLTVL.

This chain uses TRBV27 with TRBJ2-1; 16 bases match TRBD2. The CDR3 is 19 residues long. The junction had 7 bases not matched to a gene; V was cut back by 3 bases and J by 2 bases. The germline V gene encodes CDR1 MNHEY and CDR2 SMNVEV (reference sequence). CDR3 in DNA: TGTGCCAGCAGTTTGTTGGGACTAGCGGGGGGGGAGACCTACAATGAGCAGTTCTTC. It codes for CASSLLGLAGGETYNEQFF.

This clone was seen only once. J is TRBJ2-5 and V is TRBV4-2; the D gene is possibly TRBD1 (5 bases). With the DNA end fitting TRBJ2-7 better, the J assignment may be wrong. CDR3 length: 13 amino acids. The germline V gene encodes CDR1 LGHNA and CDR2 YNFKEQ. The CDR3 coding sequence is TGTGCCAGCAGCCAGGGGCTAAACTACGAGCAGTACTTC. It translates to CASSQGLNYEQYF.

Comments on this clone: A junction boundary mismatches the germline segment, possibly from a read error. The chain combines TRBV2 with TRBJ2-3; D might be TRBD1 (6 bases). Per germline, CDR1 SNHLY and CDR2 FYNNEI. This CDR3 contains 16 residues. CDR3 bases: TGTGCCAGCAGTAAAGCCCGGACAGCTAGCACAGATACGCAGTATTTT. Translating it yields CASSKARTASTDTQYF.

This clone has a single count. The chain has TRBV15 and TRBJ1-2, with TRBD1 matching 8 bases. The V gene end was trimmed by 5 bases and the J gene end by 1 base; junction bases not matched to a gene: 6. The germline CDR1 and CDR2 sequences are LNHNV and YYDKDF (reference sequence). This CDR3 is built from 15 residues. In DNA form, the CDR3 reads TGTGCCACCAGCGTGACGACAGGGGTTAACTATGGCTACACCTTC. Translated, it gives CATSVTTGVNYGYTF. Looking up the rest from reference TRBV15 and TRBJ1-2 gives the full variable domain: DAMVIQNPRYQVTQFGKPVTLSCSQTLNHNVMYWYQQKSSQAPKLLFHYYDKDFNNEADTPDNFQSRRPNTSFCFLDIRSPGLGDTAMYLCATSVTTGVNYGYTFGSGTRLTVV.

This chain joins TRBV6-1 and TRBJ2-3; the D gene is possibly TRBD2 (6 bases). CDR1 MNHNS and CDR2 SASEGT come from the germline V gene. The germline V and J ends were trimmed by 6 bases and 2 bases, with 12 bases remaining between them. The CDR3 spans 14 residues. The CDR3 reads CASSWDSVTDTQYF. CDR3 nucleotide sequence: TGTGCCAGCAGCTGGGACTCCGTCACAGATACGCAGTATTTT.

The chain uses TRBV2 and TRBJ1-2; D is unresolved. Germline V lookup: CDR1 SNHLY, CDR2 FYNNEI. The CDR3 is 13 residues long. The V end lost 2 bases, the J end lost 8 bases, and 12 bases lay between the germline ends. CDR3 loop: CASSERPEVGYTF. CDR3 nucleotides: TGTGCCAGCAGTGAACGCCCTGAGGTGGGCTACACCTTC.

This clone has more than one count but fewer than ten. V gene TRBV2 combines with J gene TRBJ1-2; D is unclear. The CDR3 runs 13 residues. Germline assignment: CDR1 SNHLY and CDR2 FYNNEI. With 1 base removed from V and 7 bases from J, the gap between germline ends came to 10 bases. The DNA for the CDR3 is TGTGCCAGCAGTGAAGGAGGGATTAGTGGCTACACCTTC. As protein: CASSEGGISGYTF.

The chain is built from TRBV15 and TRBJ2-5; 9 bases match TRBD1. This CDR3 region has 16 residues. Germline values: CDR1 LNHNV, CDR2 YYDKDF (reference sequence). The V segment lost 5 bases and the J segment 1 base; nucleotides outside the gene matches: 8. The CDR3 DNA sequence: TGTGCCACCAGCTGGGGAGGGGACAGGGCCCAAGAGACCCAGTACTTC. Amino acids: CATSWGGDRAQETQYF.

The CDR3 is CASSDRKSYGLAGVGETQYF. For the CDR3, the DNA is TGTGCCAGCAGTGACCGGAAGTCTTATGGACTAGCGGGAGTTGGAGAGACCCAGTACTTC. The chain has TRBV6-4 and TRBJ2-5, with TRBD2 matching 13 bases. The CDR3 has 20 residues. Germline loops: CDR1 MRHNA, CDR2 SNTAGT. Trimming removed 2 bases from V and 4 bases from J; junction bases left unmatched: 16.

The CDR3 region has the DNA TGTGCCAGCAGCGGGACATCGAACACTGAAGCTTTCTTT. Translation gives CASSGTSNTEAFF. This chain links TRBV7-9 with TRBJ1-1, with TRBD1 as a possible D gene (6 bases). The CDR3 runs 13 residues. Germline-derived CDR1 and CDR2 are SEHNR and FQNEAQ (reference sequence). The V gene lost 5 bases and the J gene lost 1 base, with 8 bases spanning the gap.

The J gene is TRBJ1-2, the V gene TRBV4-1; D may be TRBD1 (6 bases). V lost 2 bases to trimming and J lost 4 bases, with 11 bases between them. The CDR3 consists of 14 residues. Germline V gene sequence: CDR1 MGHRA, CDR2 YSYEKL. The CDR3 coding sequence is TGCGCCAGCAGCCAATCAGGGGCGGCCTATGGCTACACCTTC. Translation gives CASSQSGAAYGYTF.

V gene TRBV18 combines with J gene TRBJ1-3; possibly TRBD1 for D (5 bases). The germline V gene has CDR1 KGHSH and CDR2 LQKENI. The V end lost 2 bases, the J end lost 7 bases, and 9 bases lay between the germline ends. CDR3 size: 13 residues. Here the CDR3 DNA reads TGTGCCAGCTCACCATCTCAGGGCAACACCATATATTTT. Its translation: CASSPSQGNTIYF.

The chain couples TRBV4-2 to TRBJ1-1; 7 bases match TRBD1. V shed 1 base, J shed 1 base, and the junction held 3 bases outside the gene matches. The CDR3 runs 15 residues. The germline V gene encodes CDR1 LGHNA and CDR2 YNFKEQ. This CDR3 reads CASSQGTGPNTEAFF. The CDR3 DNA sequence: TGTGCCAGCAGCCAAGGGACAGGACCGAACACTGAAGCTTTCTTT.

The V and J genes are TRBV7-8 and TRBJ2-7; D is unresolved. Germline V gene data show CDR1 as SGHVS and CDR2 as FQNEAQ. CDR3 length: 13 amino acids. The germline V and J ends were trimmed by 1 base and 4 bases, with 8 bases remaining between them. The CDR3 protein is CASSLELKYEQYF. For the CDR3, the DNA is TGTGCCAGCAGCTTAGAACTTAAATACGAGCAGTACTTC. Combining the CDR3 with reference TRBV7-8 and TRBJ2-7 gives the whole variable domain GAGVSQSPRYKVAKRGQDVALRCDPISGHVSLFWYQQALGQGPEFLTYFQNEAQLDKSGLPSDRFFAERPEGSVSTLKIQRTQQEDSAVYLCASSLELKYEQYFGPGTRLTVT.